Reported below is one T cell receptor (beta chain). Trimming left V 4 bases short and J 4 bases short, with 9 bases between. Germline values: CDR1 SGDLS, CDR2 YYNGEE. This CDR3 region has 13 residues. This specimen comes from a study of blood T cell repertoires in COVID-19. The overall study: The origin of the acute and convalescent COVID-19 samples was the United States, Italy and Spain. In each case, the material was cDNA or gDNA derived from T cells, B-cell-depleted T cells, or PBMCs.

Methods used by the authors: From reference gene primer amplification, estimates of nucleated cell counts were derived. The data were produced by immunoSEQ multiplex PCR, yet TCRdb's version contains in-frame clones alone and is incomplete. The V and J calls and clone size are taken from that table; D and trimming were inferred from the DNA. This table holds about 50,000 clones, 80% to 90% found once. The J gene is TRBJ2-1, the V gene TRBV9; no clear D gene. The sequencing sample was made of peripheral blood. The origin of this receptor is a man in his fifties or sixties with active COVID-19. DNA of the CDR3: TGTGCCAGCAGCCCCCTACCTTACAATGAGCAGTTCTTC. It codes for CASSPLPYNEQFF.